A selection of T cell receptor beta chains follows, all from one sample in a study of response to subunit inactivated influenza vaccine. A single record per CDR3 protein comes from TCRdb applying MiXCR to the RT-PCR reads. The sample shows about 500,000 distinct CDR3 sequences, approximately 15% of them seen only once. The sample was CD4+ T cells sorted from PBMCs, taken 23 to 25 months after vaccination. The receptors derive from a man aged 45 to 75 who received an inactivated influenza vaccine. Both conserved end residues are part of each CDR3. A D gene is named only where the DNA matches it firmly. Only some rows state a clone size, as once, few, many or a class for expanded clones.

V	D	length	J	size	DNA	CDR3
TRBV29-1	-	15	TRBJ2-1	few	TGCAGCGTCCTAGGATCCGGTGCGTCCTACAATGAGCAGTTCTTC	CSVLGSGASYNEQFF
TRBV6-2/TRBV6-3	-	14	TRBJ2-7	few	TGTGCCAGCAGTTTTGGACGGACACCCTACGAGCAGTACTTC	CASSFGRTPYEQYF
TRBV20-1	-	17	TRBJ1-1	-	TGCAGTGCTAGAGATAGGGCGGGGAACTCAATGAACACTGAAGCTTTCTTT	CSARDRAGNSMNTEAFF
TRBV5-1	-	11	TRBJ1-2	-	TGCGCCAGCGGGACAACCTATGGCTACACCTTC	CASGTTYGYTF
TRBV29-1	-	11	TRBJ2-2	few	TGCAGCGCCGGTGGTACCGGGGAGCTGTTTTTT	CSAGGTGELFF
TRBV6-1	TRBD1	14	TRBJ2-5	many	TGTGCCAGCAACGTGGGACAGGGGGAAGAGACCCAGTACTTC	CASNVGQGEETQYF
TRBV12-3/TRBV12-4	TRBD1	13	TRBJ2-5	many	TGTGCCAGCAGTCGGGACAGGGCATGGACCCAGTACTTC	CASSRDRAWTQYF
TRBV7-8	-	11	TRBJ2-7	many	TGTGCCAGCAGCTTTGACTACGAGCAGTACTTC	CASSFDYEQYF
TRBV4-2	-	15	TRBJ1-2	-	TGTGCCAGCAGCCAAGTGGTCGGGGAAACGGATGGCTACACCTTC	CASSQVVGETDGYTF
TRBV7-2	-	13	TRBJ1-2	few	TGTGCCAGCAGCTTACAGGGGAGCTATGGCTACACCTTC	CASSLQGSYGYTF
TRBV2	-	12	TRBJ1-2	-	TGTGCCAGCAGTCGACAGACTGGCTACGGCACCTTC	CASSRQTGYGTF
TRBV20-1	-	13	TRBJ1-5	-	TGCAGTGCTAGACCCCATACCAATCAGCCCCAGCATTTT	CSARPHTNQPQHF
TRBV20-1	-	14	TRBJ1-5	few	TGCAGTGCTAGCCTCCGGGGCTTCAATCAGCCCCAGCATTTT	CSASLRGFNQPQHF
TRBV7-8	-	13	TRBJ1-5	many	TGTGCCAGCAGCTTACAGGGCCATCAGCCCCAGCATTTT	CASSLQGHQPQHF
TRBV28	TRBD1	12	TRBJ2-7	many	TGTGCCAGCGACAGGGGGTCCTACGAGCAGTACTTC	CASDRGSYEQYF
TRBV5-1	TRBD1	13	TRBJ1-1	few	TGCGCCAGCAGCGCCGGACAGGGGGCCCAGGCTTTCTTT	CASSAGQGAQAFF
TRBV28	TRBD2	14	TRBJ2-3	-	TGTGCCAGCACCAGCGGGGGTAACACAGATACGCAGTATTTT	CASTSGGNTDTQYF
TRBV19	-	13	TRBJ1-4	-	TGTGCCACCACCGCCAGGGGTGGTGAAAAACTGTTTTTT	CATTARGGEKLFF
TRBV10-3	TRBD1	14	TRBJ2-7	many	TGTGCCATCAGTGGGACAGGGAGCTCCTACGAGCAGTACTTC	CAISGTGSSYEQYF
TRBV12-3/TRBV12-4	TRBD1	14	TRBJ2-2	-	TGTGCCAGCACCCCGGGACAGGATAGGGGGGAGCTGTTTTTT	CASTPGQDRGELFF
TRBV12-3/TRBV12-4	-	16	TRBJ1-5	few	TGTGCCAGCAGTTTAGACTTTGGCCGCTCTAATCAGCCCCAGCATTTT	CASSLDFGRSNQPQHF
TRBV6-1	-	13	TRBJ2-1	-	TGTGCCAGCACGAGGCACCCCTACAATGAGCAGTTCTTC	CASTRHPYNEQFF
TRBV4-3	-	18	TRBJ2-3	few	TGCGCCAGCAGCCAACTTCTCACGCGCGCACCTAGCACAGATACGCAGTATTTT	CASSQLLTRAPSTDTQYF
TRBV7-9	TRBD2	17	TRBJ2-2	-	TGTGCCAGCAGCCTAGGGACTAGCCCGCGCGGAGCCGGGGAGCTGTTTTTT	CASSLGTSPRGAGELFF
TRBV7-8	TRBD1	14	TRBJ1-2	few	TGTGCCAGCAGCTTGACAGGGGTCGACTATGGCTACACCTTC	CASSLTGVDYGYTF
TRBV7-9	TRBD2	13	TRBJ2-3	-	TGTGCCAGCAATTTTGGGGGGGCAGATACGCAGTATTTT	CASNFGGADTQYF
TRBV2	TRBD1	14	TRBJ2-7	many	TGTGCCAGCAGTGGCGACAGGGGAGTTTACGAGCAGTACTTC	CASSGDRGVYEQYF
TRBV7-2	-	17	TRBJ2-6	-	TGTGCCAGCAGCTCGAGGTGGTTGGGCTCTGGGGCCAACGTCCTGACTTTC	CASSSRWLGSGANVLTF
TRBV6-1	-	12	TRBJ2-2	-	TGTGCCAGTTTGGCCGCCACCGGGGAGCTGTTTTTT	CASLAATGELFF
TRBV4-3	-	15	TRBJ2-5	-	TGCGCCAGCAGCCAAGAGGGTCTGTTCCAAGAGACCCAGTACTTC	CASSQEGLFQETQYF
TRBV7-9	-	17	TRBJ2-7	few	TGTGCCAGCAGCCCCCCCCGGGGCTGGGTGGGGAACTACGAGCAGTACTTC	CASSPPRGWVGNYEQYF
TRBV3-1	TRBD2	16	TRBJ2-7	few	TGTGCCAGCAGCCCAACATGGACTAGCGGGTCCTACGAGCAGTACTTC	CASSPTWTSGSYEQYF
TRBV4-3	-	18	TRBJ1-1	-	TGCGCCAGCAGCCAAGGTGCTTGGGGTACAGACTTGAACACTGAAGCTTTCTTT	CASSQGAWGTDLNTEAFF